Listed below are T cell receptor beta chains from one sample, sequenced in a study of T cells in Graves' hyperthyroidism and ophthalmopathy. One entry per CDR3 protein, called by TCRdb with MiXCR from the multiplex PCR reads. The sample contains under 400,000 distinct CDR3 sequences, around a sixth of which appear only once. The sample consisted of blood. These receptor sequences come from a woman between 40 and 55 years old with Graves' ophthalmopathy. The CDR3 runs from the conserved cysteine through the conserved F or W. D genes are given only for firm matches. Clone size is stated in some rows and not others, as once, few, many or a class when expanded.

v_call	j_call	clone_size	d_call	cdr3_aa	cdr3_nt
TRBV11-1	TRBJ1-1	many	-	CASSKDYGGATEAFF	TGTGCCAGCAGCAAGGATTATGGAGGGGCGACTGAAGCTTTCTTT
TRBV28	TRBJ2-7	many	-	CASSRPARPQYF	TGTGCCAGCAGCCGACCTGCGAGACCCCAGTACTTC
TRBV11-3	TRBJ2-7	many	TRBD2	CASSLRRTSGRMYEQYF	TGTGCCAGCAGCTTAAGGAGGACTAGCGGGAGAATGTACGAGCAGTACTTC
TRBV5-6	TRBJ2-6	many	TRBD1	CASSILQGLSGANVLTF	TGTGCCAGCAGCATATTACAGGGGCTGTCTGGGGCCAACGTCCTGACTTTC
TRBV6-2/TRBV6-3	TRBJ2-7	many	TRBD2	CASTMSGIYEQYF	TGTGCCAGCACCATGAGCGGGATATACGAGCAGTACTTC
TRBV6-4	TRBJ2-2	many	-	CASSVEQGNTGELFF	TGTGCCAGCAGTGTCGAACAGGGGAACACCGGGGAGCTGTTTTTT
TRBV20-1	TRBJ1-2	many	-	CSASTGVLKGYTF	TGCAGTGCCTCCACCGGGGTTCTCAAGGGCTACACCTTC
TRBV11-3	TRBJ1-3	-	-	CASSPGPGPGNTIFF	TGTGCCAGCAGCCCGGGTCCGGGGCCTGGAAACACCATATTTTTT
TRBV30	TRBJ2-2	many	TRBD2	CAWSRSGRVTGELFF	TGTGCCTGGAGTCGTAGCGGGAGGGTCACCGGGGAGCTGTTTTTT
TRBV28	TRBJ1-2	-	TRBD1	CASSSGQTPNGYTF	TGTGCCAGCAGCTCGGGACAGACCCCTAATGGCTACACCTTC
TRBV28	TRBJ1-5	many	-	CASSAGTDLSLTTQPQHF	TGTGCCAGCAGTGCCGGGACCGACCTCTCCCTTACCACTCAGCCCCAGCATTTT
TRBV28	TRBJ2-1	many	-	CASRPKEYNEQFF	TGTGCCAGCAGACCTAAGGAGTACAATGAGCAGTTCTTC